A single sample is the source of the 10 T cell receptor beta chains below, sequenced in a study of blood T cell repertoires in COVID-19. Profiled with immunoSEQ multiplex PCR; TCRdb holds only in-frame clones, not every one. This repertoire shows about 180,000 clones, roughly 82% found once; its top ten account for approximately 16%. The sequenced sample was PBMCs or T cells enriched from blood (not recorded which). The receptors here all came from a man aged 50 to 60 who had recovered from COVID-19.

V and J are TRBV5-4 and TRBJ2-7; TRBD1 agrees at 7 bases. Germline lookup yields CDR1 SGHNT and CDR2 YYREEE (reference sequence). The junction had 9 bases not matched to a gene; V was cut back by 8 bases and J by 1 base. The CDR3 length is 14 residues. In nucleotides, the CDR3 is TGTGCCAGTCGGCCCTCGGGACAGTCCTACGAGCAGTACTTC. Protein sequence: CASRPSGQSYEQYF.

The chain links TRBV25-1 to TRBJ1-2, with 9 positions matching TRBD1. Germline CDR1 MGHDK, CDR2 SYGVNS. This CDR3 spans 14 amino acids. After removal of 2 bases from V and 8 bases from J, the junction contained 6 bases not matched to a gene. CDR3 loop: CASSEIGTGLGYTF. CDR3 coding DNA: TGTGCCAGCAGTGAAATAGGGACAGGGCTCGGCTACACCTTC.

The gene calls are TRBV18 and TRBJ1-2, with 7 bases fitting TRBD1. The trim removed 7 bases at V and 5 bases at J, leaving 10 bases unmatched. Germline V gene lookup returns CDR1 KGHSH and CDR2 LQKENI. The CDR3 loop spans 14 amino acids. The CDR3 bases are TGTGCCAGCTTCCTCGGGACAGACCCTTATGGCTACACCTTC. Its translation is CASFLGTDPYGYTF.

CDR3 bases: TGTGCCAGCAGCCGCGACACGAACAATGAGCAGTTCTTC. It specifies CASSRDTNNEQFF. The chain combines TRBV3-1 (or the pseudogene TRBV3-2) with TRBJ2-1; no definite D call. Germline loops: CDR1 LGHDT, CDR2 YNNKEL (reference sequence). The CDR3 is 13 residues long. V gave up 4 bases and J gave up 5 bases, with 9 bases separating them.

This clone was detected once. This rearrangement joins TRBV19 to TRBJ2-1; TRBD2 agrees at 7 bases. The CDR3 contains 14 residues. Germline V gives CDR1 LNHDA, CDR2 SQIVND (reference sequence). V trimming: 4 bases; J trimming: 3 bases; junction bases outside the gene matches: 3. Here the CDR3 DNA reads TGTGCCAGTAGTAGACGGGGGGACTACAATGAGCAGTTCTTC. Protein product: CASSRRGDYNEQFF.

The V gene is TRBV4-1, the J gene TRBJ1-2, with unresolved D. Trimming stripped 1 base from V and 1 base from J, with 4 bases between. CDR1 is MGHRA and CDR2 is YSYEKL in the germline V gene. CDR3 length: 13 amino acids. CDR3 region: CASSQVFNYGYTF. The DNA of the CDR3 is TGCGCCAGCAGCCAAGTCTTTAACTATGGCTACACCTTC.

The chain is built from TRBV20-1 and TRBJ1-5; D is unclear. CDR3 length: 14 residues. V gave up 3 bases and J gave up 6 bases, with 15 bases separating them. Per the germline V gene, CDR1 is DFQATT and CDR2 is SNEGSKA (reference sequence). In DNA, the CDR3 is TGCAGTGCTAGTGGAGCCGGGTCTCTTCAGCCCCAGCATTTT. Encoded protein: CSASGAGSLQPQHF.

This clone was counted between two and nine times. Relative to the germline gene, one junction end is altered; a read error may explain this. The J gene is TRBJ2-2, the V gene TRBV5-5, with 7 bases identical to TRBD2. CDR3 length equals 13 residues. Germline V gene data show CDR1 as SGHKS and CDR2 as YYEKEE (reference sequence). CDR3 protein: CASKGGNSGELFF. The CDR3 region has the DNA TGTGCCAGCAAGGGAGGGAACTCCGGGGAGCTGTTTTTT.

The V gene is TRBV4-1, the J gene TRBJ1-2; the D gene is possibly TRBD1 (5 bases). This CDR3 is 13 amino acids long. The germline V gene has CDR1 MGHRA and CDR2 YSYEKL. V lost 0 bases and J 8 bases, leaving 10 bases between the germline ends. The CDR3 nucleotides read TGCGCCAGCAGCCAAGAGCGCAGGGCCGGCTACACCTTC. Amino acid sequence: CASSQERRAGYTF.

The V and J genes are TRBV4-2 and TRBJ2-1, with D tentatively TRBD2 (5 bases). V was cut by 1 base and J by 0 bases, with 10 bases left in between. This CDR3 contains 16 residues. The V gene's germline CDR1 is LGHNA and CDR2 YNFKEQ. CDR3: CASSQVTGSSYNEQFF. CDR3 in DNA: TGTGCCAGCAGCCAAGTAACTGGGAGCTCCTACAATGAGCAGTTCTTC.